Listed below are T cell receptor beta chains from one sample, sequenced in a study of blood T cell repertoires in COVID-19. TCRdb's copy holds only in-frame clones and misses some; the assay was immunoSEQ multiplex PCR. This sample carries 250,000 to 350,000 clones, 89% of them seen once, and the ten largest clones take around an eighth. Sequencing was performed on peripheral blood. The origin of the receptors is a woman aged 55-70 years with acute or convalescent COVID-19. Both conserved end residues are part of each CDR3. D genes are given only for firm matches. Size values are once, few and many counts, or a class for expanded clones, and some rows have none.

cdr3_length j_call clone_size v_call d_call cdr3_nt cdr3_aa
15 TRBJ2-5 - TRBV7-8 TRBD1 TGTGCCAGCAGCTTAGTGGGACAGGGAAAGGAGACCCAGTACTTC CASSLVGQGKETQYF
15 TRBJ2-1 - TRBV6-1 - TGTGCCAGCAGTGAAGCGCTGCTAGCGAAGGATGAGCAGTTCTTC CASSEALLAKDEQFF
14 TRBJ1-1 once TRBV9 TRBD1 TGTGCCAGCAGCGTCTCAGGGGGCTTGGCTGAAGCTTTCTTT CASSVSGGLAEAFF
15 TRBJ1-1 - TRBV5-1 - TGCGCCAGCAGCTACGGACAGACTATGAACACTGAAGCTTTCTTT CASSYGQTMNTEAFF
16 TRBJ1-3 - TRBV28 TRBD1 TGTGCCAGCAGTTTGTCGGGACAGGGGTTCGGAAACACCATATATTTT CASSLSGQGFGNTIYF
11 TRBJ1-2 - TRBV23-1 TRBD1 TGCGCCAGCAGGACAGGGTTTGGCTACACCTTC CASRTGFGYTF
14 TRBJ1-3 - TRBV6-5 - TGTGCCAGCAGGGACACCAACTCTGGAAACACCATATATTTT CASRDTNSGNTIYF
15 TRBJ2-1 - TRBV28 TRBD1 TGTGCCAGCAGTTTAGGGGACAGGTTTTACAATGAGCAGTTCTTC CASSLGDRFYNEQFF
15 TRBJ2-7 - TRBV6-5 - TGTGCCAGCAGTTACACAAGGAGTCATCCCTACGAGCAGTACTTC CASSYTRSHPYEQYF
14 TRBJ1-2 few TRBV28 - TGTGCCAGCGTAGACCCGGGGGGGGACTATGGCTACACCTTC CASVDPGGDYGYTF
15 TRBJ2-1 - TRBV19 TRBD2 TGTGCCAGTAGTATATACCGGGGGGGATACAATGAGCAGTTCTTC CASSIYRGGYNEQFF
16 TRBJ1-6 - TRBV21-1 - TGTGCCAGCAGCAAGGGGGAGGAGCTTGATAATTCACCCCTCCACTTT CASSKGEELDNSPLHF
13 TRBJ1-1 once TRBV7-3 - TGTGCCAGCAGCTTATCAGGGGCCACTGAAGCTTTCTTT CASSLSGATEAFF
14 TRBJ2-7 - TRBV10-3 TRBD2 TGTGCCATCAGTGGCCGGGAGGTATCCTACGAGCAGTACTTC CAISGREVSYEQYF
14 TRBJ1-2 - TRBV28 - TGTGCCAGCAGTCTCCCAGGTCTTAACTATGGCTACACCTTC CASSLPGLNYGYTF
14 TRBJ2-7 - TRBV18 - TGTGCCAGCTCACCACAGGGGAACTCCTTCGAGCAGTACTTC CASSPQGNSFEQYF
11 TRBJ1-2 once TRBV29-1 - TGCAGCGTTGAGGTCAGATTTGGCTACACCTTC CSVEVRFGYTF
16 TRBJ2-7 - TRBV5-6 TRBD2 TGTGCCAGCAGCTTGACTAGCGGACAGATATTCTACGAGCAGTACTTC CASSLTSGQIFYEQYF
13 TRBJ1-6 - TRBV20-1 - TGCAGTGCTAGTCAGGGATTTAATTCACCCCTCCACTTT CSASQGFNSPLHF
16 TRBJ2-6 - TRBV10-3 - TGTGCCATCAGTGAGTCTCTCGGCTCTGGGGCCAACGTCCTGACTTTC CAISESLGSGANVLTF
12 TRBJ1-5 - TRBV24-1 - TGTGCCACCCAGGGCTTCAATCAGCCCCAGCATTTT CATQGFNQPQHF
12 TRBJ1-3 few TRBV28 - TGTGCCAGCAGTTTACCGGGAAACACCATATATTTT CASSLPGNTIYF
14 TRBJ2-5 - TRBV6-5 TRBD2 TGTGCCAGCAGCCTACTACGGGGGGAAGAGACCCAGTACTTC CASSLLRGEETQYF
13 TRBJ1-5 - TRBV7-2 - TGTGCCAGCAGCCCTAGTCCTGATCAGCCCCAGCATTTT CASSPSPDQPQHF
15 TRBJ2-2 - TRBV19 TRBD2 TGTGCCAGTAGGAGTCCGGCGGGAGGGGTCGGGGAGCTGTTTTTT CASRSPAGGVGELFF
11 TRBJ1-2 once TRBV12-3/TRBV12-4 TRBD1 TGTGCCAGCAGTACCCGGGACAGCCTTTTCTTC CASSTRDSLFF
14 TRBJ2-7 - TRBV29-1 TRBD2 TGCAGCGTGGCGACTAGCGGATATTACTACGAGCAGTACTTC CSVATSGYYYEQYF
14 TRBJ2-2 - TRBV27 TRBD1 TGTGCCAGCCGGAGACAGGGACAGGGCGGGGAGCTGTTTTTT CASRRQGQGGELFF
17 TRBJ1-1 few TRBV7-2 - TGTGCCAGCAGCCCCAAGAGGGGGAGCGGTAGGAGCACTGAAGCTTTCTTT CASSPKRGSGRSTEAFF
13 TRBJ1-3 - TRBV28 - TGTGCCAGCATAAAAAACTCTGGAAACACCATATATTTT CASIKNSGNTIYF
15 TRBJ1-2 - TRBV6-1 - TGTGCCAGCAGTGAACTGAGACAGGCTAACTATGGCTACACCTTC CASSELRQANYGYTF
14 TRBJ2-2 many TRBV10-3 - TGTGCCATCAGCAGGACAGAAAACACCGGGGAGCTGTTTTTT CAISRTENTGELFF
13 TRBJ1-5 - TRBV7-9 - TGTGCCAGCAGCTTGGATCCGGGTCGGCCCCAGCATTTT CASSLDPGRPQHF
13 TRBJ2-7 - TRBV12-3/TRBV12-4 TRBD1 TGTGCCAGCAGTCGGGACAGGGGCTACGAGCAGTACTTC CASSRDRGYEQYF
14 TRBJ1-5 - TRBV7-7 - TGTGCCAGCAGCCATCCGGGACAATCCCAGCCCCAGCATTTT CASSHPGQSQPQHF
18 TRBJ2-3 - TRBV5-6 TRBD2 TGTGCCAGCAGCTTGGCCTCGGGACTAGCGGGTTACACAGATACGCAGTATTTT CASSLASGLAGYTDTQYF
15 TRBJ1-4 - TRBV14 - TGTGCCAGCAGCCAAGAGTTGGCAGGGCTAGAAAAACTGTTTTTT CASSQELAGLEKLFF
14 TRBJ1-5 - TRBV7-2 TRBD1 TGTGCCAGCAGCGGAGGGGGCAACAATCAGCCCCAGCATTTT CASSGGGNNQPQHF
12 TRBJ1-2 - TRBV28 - TGTGCCAGCAGTTCGTTGGGGGCTGGCTACACCTTC CASSSLGAGYTF
13 TRBJ2-7 - TRBV6-4 - TGTGCCAGCAGTGCTGCCAGGGGAAACGAGCAGTACTTC CASSAARGNEQYF
15 TRBJ2-2 - TRBV7-9 TRBD1 TGTGCCAGCAACCCGGACAGGTTCTACACCGGGGAGCTGTTTTTT CASNPDRFYTGELFF
14 TRBJ2-7 - TRBV6-5 TRBD1 TGTGCCAGCAGGGGGAAAGGACAGGGGTTCGGGCAGTACTTC CASRGKGQGFGQYF